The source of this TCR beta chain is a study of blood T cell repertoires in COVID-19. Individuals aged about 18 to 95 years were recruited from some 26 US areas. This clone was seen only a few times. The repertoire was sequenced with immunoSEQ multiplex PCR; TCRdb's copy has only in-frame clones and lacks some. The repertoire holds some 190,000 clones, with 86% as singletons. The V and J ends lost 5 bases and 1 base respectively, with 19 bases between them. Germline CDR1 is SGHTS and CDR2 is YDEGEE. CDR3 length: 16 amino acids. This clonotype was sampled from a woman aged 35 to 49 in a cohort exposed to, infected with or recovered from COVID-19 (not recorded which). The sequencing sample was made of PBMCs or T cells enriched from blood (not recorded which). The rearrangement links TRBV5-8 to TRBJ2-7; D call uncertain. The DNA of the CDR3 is TGTGCCAGCAGGTATGTCCTGAACAATCCGTCCTACGAGCAGTACTTC. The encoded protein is CASRYVLNNPSYEQYF.